The 31 T cell receptor beta chains below were found in one sample sequenced in a study of blood T cell repertoires in COVID-19. TCRdb's table, derived via immunoSEQ multiplex PCR, lists solely in-frame clones and lacks some. The repertoire includes 310,000 or so clones, approximately 87% of them detected once, and 4% sits in the top ten. Material: peripheral blood. The receptor source for this set is a woman aged 45-65 years with active or convalescent COVID-19.

In regard to this clone: This same CDR3 is encoded by further DNA sequences in the sample. The chain carries TRBV5-4 and TRBJ2-3; 9 bases fit TRBD2. The ends lost 1 base at V and 5 bases at J; junction bases unmatched: 5. CDR1 SGHNT and CDR2 YYREEE come from the germline V gene (reference sequence). There are 15 residues in the CDR3. CDR3 sequence: CASSLMLSGGDTQYF. CDR3 sequence (DNA): TGTGCCAGCAGCTTGATGCTTAGCGGGGGAGATACGCAGTATTTT.

The rearrangement links TRBV6-5 to TRBJ2-7; no clear D gene. Per germline, CDR1 MNHEY and CDR2 SVGAGI. Trimming shortened V by 6 bases and J by 7 bases, and 16 bases separated the two germline ends. This CDR3 is 13 amino acids long. The CDR3 coding sequence is TGTGCCAGCAGCCGTAACCCGACGAGGGAGCAGTACTTC. It specifies CASSRNPTREQYF.

This chain uses TRBV6-5 with TRBJ2-7, with 7 bases matching TRBD1. Germline V gives CDR1 MNHEY, CDR2 SVGAGI. The CDR3 is 15 amino acids. The CDR3 protein is CRTTGIRSSSYEQYF. The CDR3, as DNA: TGTCGGACGACAGGGATTCGTTCCAGCTCCTACGAGCAGTACTTC.

The chain recombines TRBV6-2 or TRBV6-3 with TRBJ2-5, with D unresolved. The CDR3 sequence is 13 residues long. The V gene lost 5 bases and the J gene lost 5 bases, with 12 bases spanning the gap. Germline V lookup: CDR1 MNHEY, CDR2 SVGEGT. DNA for the CDR3: TGTGCCAGCAGTCTCTCTCTTCGGGAGACCCAGTACTTC. Translation: CASSLSLRETQYF.

This sequence joins TRBV19 and TRBJ2-7; the match to TRBD1 covers 8 bases. This CDR3 has 14 amino acids. With 5 bases clipped from V and 4 bases from J, the junction kept 7 bases outside the gene matches. CDR1 LNHDA and CDR2 SQIVND come from the germline V gene (reference sequence). The CDR3 DNA reads as TGTGCCAGTAGTCTCCGGGACAGGATATACGAGCAGTACTTC. It codes for CASSLRDRIYEQYF.

The gene calls are TRBV30 and TRBJ1-3; 7 bases align to TRBD1. The CDR3 has 14 residues. Germline trimming cut 2 bases from V and 4 bases from J; bases unmatched to any gene: 5. The V gene's germline CDR1 is GTSNPN and CDR2 SVGIG (reference sequence). CDR3 coding DNA: TGTGCCTGGAGTAGGGACAGCGCGGGAAACACCATATATTTT. Its translation: CAWSRDSAGNTIYF. Variable domain in full (rest from reference TRBV30 and TRBJ1-3): SQTIHQWPATLVQPVGSPLSLECTVEGTSNPNLYWYRQAAGRGLQLLFYSVGIGQISSEVPQNLSASRPQDRQFILSSKKLLLSDSGFYLCAWSRDSAGNTIYFGEGSWLTVV.

This clone turned up a few times. The chain uses TRBV6-4 and TRBJ1-2, with 9 bases that match TRBD1. The CDR3 spans 13 residues. Germline V CDR1 and CDR2: MRHNA, SNTAGT. V shed 3 bases and J 7 bases; nucleotides not matched to a gene: 3. CDR3 sequence (DNA): TGTGCCAGCAGTGAACAGGGGGCTGGTGGCTACACCTTC. This translates into CASSEQGAGGYTF.

The sample holds one count of this clone. The CDR3 region is CASSPMATEGEAFF. The CDR3 DNA is TGTGCCAGCTCACCAATGGCGACGGAGGGTGAAGCTTTCTTT. J is TRBJ1-1 and V is TRBV18; no clear D gene. Germline V gene sequence: CDR1 KGHSH, CDR2 LQKENI. The CDR3 is made up of 14 amino acids. The V end was cut by 2 bases, the J end by 7 bases, with 14 bases between.

The chain links TRBV6-6 to TRBJ2-1; 13 nucleotides match TRBD2. Trimming took 5 bases from V and 4 from J; bases not matched to a gene: 8. CDR3 length: 17 residues. Germline V gene lookup returns CDR1 MNHNY and CDR2 SVGAGI (reference sequence). The CDR3 loop reads CASSPGGTSGKYNEQFF. In DNA form, the CDR3 reads TGTGCCAGCAGTCCCGGCGGGACTAGCGGGAAGTACAATGAGCAGTTCTTC.

The V call is TRBV3-1 (or the pseudogene TRBV3-2), the J call TRBJ2-7; D not resolved. In germline, CDR1 is LGHDT, CDR2 YNNKEL (reference sequence). The CDR3 covers 11 residues. V was clipped by 3 bases and J by 5 bases, with 5 bases between them. CDR3 protein: CASSHIHEQYF. As DNA, the CDR3 is TGTGCCAGCAGCCACATCCACGAGCAGTACTTC.

J is TRBJ2-7 and V is TRBV7-2; perhaps TRBD1 as D (6 bases). This CDR3 has 14 residues. From germline, CDR1 is SGHTA and CDR2 FQGNSA. V gave up 10 bases and J gave up 2 bases, with 18 bases separating them. The CDR3 DNA reads as TGTGCCACCCGACCACCGCAGGGGACCTACGAGCAGTACTTC. As protein: CATRPPQGTYEQYF.

The CDR3 reads CASSKYDLYEQYF. DNA for the CDR3: TGTGCCAGCAGCAAGTACGATCTATACGAGCAGTACTTC. This chain uses TRBV7-2 with TRBJ2-7; D ambiguous. Trimming took 5 bases from V and 4 from J, leaving 12 bases between them. The CDR3 is 13 amino acids. CDR1 is SGHTA and CDR2 is FQGNSA in the germline V gene.

The chain couples TRBV6-1 to TRBJ1-1, with a possible D match to TRBD1 (5 bases). The CDR3 length is 13 residues. CDR1 and CDR2 from the germline V gene are MNHNS and SASEGT. Trimming took 1 base from V and 5 from J, leaving 8 bases between them. The CDR3 protein is CASSEDGGTEAFF. The CDR3 DNA follows: TGTGCCAGCAGTGAAGACGGGGGGACTGAAGCTTTCTTT.

This chain links TRBV14 with TRBJ1-6, with D perhaps TRBD1 (5 bases). Germline CDR1 reads SGHDN; CDR2 reads FVKESK. The CDR3 is made up of 15 amino acids. The V and J ends lost 4 bases and 8 bases respectively, with 15 bases between them. The DNA for the CDR3 is TGTGCCAGCAGCCTTCTGACAGCCGGCTATTCACCCCTCCACTTT. It yields the protein CASSLLTAGYSPLHF. Complete variable domain (other parts from reference TRBV14 and TRBJ1-6): EAGVTQFPSHSVIEKGQTVTLRCDPISGHDNLYWYRRVMGKEIKFLLHFVKESKQDESGMPNNRFLAERTGGTYSTLKVQPAELEDSGVYFCASSLLTAGYSPLHFGNGTRLTVT.

The V and J genes are TRBV30 and TRBJ1-1; 8 nucleotides match TRBD1. V lost 3 bases to trimming and J lost 1 base; unmatched junction nucleotides: 4. The CDR3 is made up of 14 amino acids. The germline V gene encodes CDR1 GTSNPN and CDR2 SVGIG (reference sequence). This chain's CDR3 is CAWRTGAGNTEAFF. The CDR3, as DNA: TGTGCCTGGAGGACAGGGGCAGGGAACACTGAAGCTTTCTTT.

The chain recombines TRBV9 with TRBJ2-5, with 10 nucleotides matching TRBD1. Per the germline V gene, CDR1 is SGDLS and CDR2 is YYNGEE. The V gene end was trimmed by 3 bases and the J gene end by 5 bases; junction bases not matched to a gene: 4. This CDR3 contains 14 residues. The CDR3 DNA sequence: TGTGCCAGCAGCGGGACAGGGGGTTACGAGACCCAGTACTTC. Translating it yields CASSGTGGYETQYF.

J is TRBJ2-5 and V is TRBV29-1; the match to TRBD1 covers 9 bases. The CDR3 length is 14 residues. The V and J ends lost 7 bases and 5 bases, in that order; junction bases with no gene match: 11. The germline gives CDR1 SQVTM, CDR2 ANQGSEA. CDR3 DNA: TGCAGCGCCTATCCGGGACAGGGAAGGGAGACCCAGTACTTC. It specifies CSAYPGQGRETQYF. Complete variable domain (other parts from reference TRBV29-1 and TRBJ2-5): SAVISQKPSRDICQRGTSLTIQCQVDSQVTMMFWYRQQPGQSLTLIATANQGSEATYESGFVIDKFPISRPNLTFSTLTVSNMSPEDSSIYLCSAYPGQGRETQYFGPGTRLLVL.

V gene TRBV2 combines with J gene TRBJ2-5, with 7 bases identical to TRBD1. The CDR3 runs to 15 residues. J was trimmed by 1 base and V by 8 bases; bases with no gene match: 10. Germline CDR1 reads SNHLY; CDR2 reads FYNNEI. As DNA, the CDR3 is TGTGCCAGCGGGGACAGTATTTCCGTCCAAGAGACCCAGTACTTC. Its translation: CASGDSISVQETQYF.

V gene TRBV9 combines with J gene TRBJ2-2; the D gene is possibly TRBD2 (5 bases). The V end was cut by 6 bases, the J end by 6 bases, with 12 bases between. The CDR3 sequence is 13 residues long. Germline V gene lookup returns CDR1 SGDLS and CDR2 YYNGEE. CDR3 region: CASTSSSAGELFF. CDR3 nucleotide sequence: TGTGCCAGCACCTCGAGTAGCGCCGGGGAGCTGTTTTTT.

The genes are TRBV3-1 (or the pseudogene TRBV3-2) and TRBJ1-2; 12 positions agree with TRBD1. This CDR3 spans 15 amino acids. The ends lost 2 bases at V and 8 bases at J; junction bases unmatched: 6. Looked up from germline, CDR1 is LGHDT and CDR2 is YNNKEL (reference sequence). DNA for the CDR3: TGTGCCAGCAGCCAACCCGGGACAGGGGGCTACGGCTACACCTTC. Its translation: CASSQPGTGGYGYTF.

The V call is TRBV6-2 or TRBV6-3, the J call TRBJ1-6, with a possible D match to TRBD1 (5 bases). V dropped 8 bases and J dropped 8 bases, with 16 bases sitting between them. The germline gives CDR1 MNHEY, CDR2 SVGEGT. The CDR3 loop spans 14 amino acids. CDR3 DNA sequence: TGTGCCAGCTGCCCCTCGGGGGAGCATTCACCCCTCCACTTT. This sequence encodes CASCPSGEHSPLHF.

This rearrangement joins TRBV19 to TRBJ1-5; D ambiguous. Trimming stripped 5 bases from V and 2 bases from J, with 13 bases between. The germline gives CDR1 LNHDA, CDR2 SQIVND (reference sequence). The CDR3 is 15 residues long. CDR3 in DNA: TGTGCCAGTAGTGTCGAGGGCGGGCGCAATCAGCCCCAGCATTTT. Amino acid sequence: CASSVEGGRNQPQHF.

The rearrangement uses TRBV19 and TRBJ1-1, with 10 positions matching TRBD1. The CDR3 spans 17 residues. After removal of 5 bases from V and 6 bases from J, the junction contained 15 bases not matched to a gene. Germline assignment: CDR1 LNHDA and CDR2 SQIVND (reference sequence). The CDR3 sequence is CASSLVPLTGGGAEAFF. The DNA of the CDR3 is TGTGCCAGTAGTTTGGTTCCCTTGACAGGGGGCGGCGCTGAAGCTTTCTTT.

This clone was detected only a few times. V usage is TRBV7-9 and J usage is TRBJ2-7, with a weak D call TRBD1 (6 bases). V was trimmed by 6 bases and J by 1 base, leaving 25 bases between them. Germline CDR1 SEHNR, CDR2 FQNEAQ (reference sequence). The CDR3 is made up of 18 amino acids. CDR3 amino acids: CASSHFAPGHDISYEQYF. CDR3 DNA: TGTGCCAGCAGTCACTTTGCTCCGGGACACGATATTTCCTACGAGCAGTACTTC.

The rearrangement joins TRBV18 to TRBJ2-5; tentatively, D is TRBD1 (6 bases). Germline V gives CDR1 KGHSH, CDR2 LQKENI. V dropped 6 bases and J dropped 1 base, with 9 bases sitting between them. CDR3 size: 13 residues. CDR3 nucleotides: TGTGCCAGCTCCGGACAGCTCCAAGAGACCCAGTACTTC. This sequence encodes CASSGQLQETQYF.

This chain links TRBV6-1 with TRBJ2-7; 9 nucleotides line up with TRBD1. Germline loops: CDR1 MNHNS, CDR2 SASEGT. The CDR3 covers 15 residues. Losses at the gene ends were 6 bases for V and 2 bases for J; bases not matched to a gene: 8. CDR3 sequence (DNA): TGTGCCAGCAGCCTCCCGGGACAGGGAGCCTACGAGCAGTACTTC. This codes for CASSLPGQGAYEQYF.

This clone was recorded once. This chain connects TRBV5-1 to TRBJ1-6, with TRBD1 matching 9 bases. Per the germline V gene, CDR1 is SGHRS and CDR2 is YFSETQ. V shed 3 bases, J shed 13 bases, and the junction held 11 bases outside the gene matches. The CDR3 runs 15 residues. The CDR3 nucleotides read TGCGCCAGCAGCTATTATACAGGGGGCGACTCTCCCCTCCACTTT. Encoded protein: CASSYYTGGDSPLHF.

CDR3: CATSIEAGAFQPQHF. The CDR3 region has the DNA TGTGCCACCAGCATTGAAGCAGGGGCGTTTCAGCCCCAGCATTTT. This chain joins TRBV15 and TRBJ1-5; tentative D call: TRBD1 (6 bases). V was pared by 4 bases and J by 6 bases, with 16 bases between. The CDR3 sequence is 15 residues long. Germline CDR1 is LNHNV and CDR2 is YYDKDF (reference sequence).

This chain connects TRBV4-3 to TRBJ1-6; 8 bases line up with TRBD1. This CDR3 has 15 residues. Germline V gives CDR1 LGHNA, CDR2 YSLEER. Losses at the gene ends were 1 base for V and 7 bases for J; bases not matched to a gene: 3. The CDR3 reads CASSQGQGSNSPLHF. The CDR3 nucleotides are TGCGCCAGCAGCCAAGGACAGGGGTCGAATTCACCCCTCCACTTT.

V and J are TRBV6-2 or TRBV6-3 and TRBJ2-3; D call uncertain. The CDR3 contains 12 residues. Trimming pared 4 bases from V and 4 bases from J, leaving 6 bases between. Germline V gene sequence: CDR1 MNHEY, CDR2 SVGEGT. DNA of the CDR3: TGTGCCAGCAGTTCCGTTCCAGATACGCAGTATTTT. Residues: CASSSVPDTQYF.

The chain recombines TRBV7-3 with TRBJ1-6; possible D gene TRBD1, 5 bases. The V end lost 2 bases, the J end lost 10 bases, and 12 bases lay between the germline ends. In germline, CDR1 is SGHTA, CDR2 FQGTGA. The CDR3 sequence is 14 residues long. The CDR3 nucleotides read TGTGCCAGCAGCTTATTAGGAGGGGAATCACCCCTCCACTTT. This codes for CASSLLGGESPLHF.